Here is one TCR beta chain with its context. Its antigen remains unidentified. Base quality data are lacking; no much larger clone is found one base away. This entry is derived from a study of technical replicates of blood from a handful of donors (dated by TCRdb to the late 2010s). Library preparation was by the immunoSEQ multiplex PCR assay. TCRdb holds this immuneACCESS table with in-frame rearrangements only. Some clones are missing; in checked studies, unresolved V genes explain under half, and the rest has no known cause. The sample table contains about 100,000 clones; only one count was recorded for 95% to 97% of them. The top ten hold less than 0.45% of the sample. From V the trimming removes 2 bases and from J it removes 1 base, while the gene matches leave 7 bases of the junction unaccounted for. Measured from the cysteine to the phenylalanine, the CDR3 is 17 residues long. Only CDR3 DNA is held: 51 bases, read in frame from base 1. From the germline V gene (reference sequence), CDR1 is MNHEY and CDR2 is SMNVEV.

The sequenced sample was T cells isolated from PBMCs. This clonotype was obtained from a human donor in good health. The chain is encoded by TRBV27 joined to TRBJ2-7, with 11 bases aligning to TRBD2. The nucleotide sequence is TGTGCCAGCAGTTTAGGGACTAGCGGTATCAGGTCCTACGAGCAGTACTTC. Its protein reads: CASSLGTSGIRSYEQYF.